This entry features one T cell receptor (beta chain) sequence. The source of the sample is a study of blood T cell repertoires in COVID-19. Study background: In each case, the material was cDNA or gDNA derived from T cells, B-cell-depleted T cells, or PBMCs.

V gave up 7 bases and J gave up 1 base, with 15 bases separating them. The CDR3 runs 15 residues. In germline, CDR1 is KGHDR, CDR2 SFDVKD. The table came from immunoSEQ multiplex PCR; TCRdb's copy has only in-frame clones and leaves some out. The sample consists of fewer than 200,000 clones, around nine tenths of them appearing once. The chain has TRBV24-1 and TRBJ1-1; TRBD1 is a possible D gene (5 bases). The clonotype was recovered from a woman between 18 and 29 years old who had recovered from COVID-19. Material: peripheral blood. CDR3 protein: CATRMGRRENTEAFF. The CDR3 DNA follows: TGTGCCACCAGGATGGGGCGGCGGGAGAACACTGAAGCTTTCTTT.